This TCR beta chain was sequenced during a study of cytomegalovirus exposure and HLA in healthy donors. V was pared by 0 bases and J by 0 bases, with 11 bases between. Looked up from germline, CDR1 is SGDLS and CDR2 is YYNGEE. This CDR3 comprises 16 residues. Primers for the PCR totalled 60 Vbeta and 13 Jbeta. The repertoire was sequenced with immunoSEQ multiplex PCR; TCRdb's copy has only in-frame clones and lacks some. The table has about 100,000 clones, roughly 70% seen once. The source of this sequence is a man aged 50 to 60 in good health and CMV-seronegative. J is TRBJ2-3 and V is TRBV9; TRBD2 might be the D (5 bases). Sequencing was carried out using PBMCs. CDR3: CASSVGAGLSTDTQYF. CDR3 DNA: TGTGCCAGCAGCGTAGGGGCGGGCCTAAGCACAGATACGCAGTATTTT.